This T cell receptor (beta chain) derives from a study of T cell repertoires and Cas9 in healthy adults. Study background: Multi-effector potency, cytotoxicity and lineage were assessed in SpCas9-reactive CD4 and CD8 T cells.

As regards this clone: The antigen remains undetermined.

Findings of the study overall: Reportedly, SpCas9-reactive effector T cell proliferation and function were mitigated by SpCas9-reactive Tregs in vitro.

Method: immunoSEQ multiplex PCR; TCRdb's copy keeps in-frame clones and lacks some. The sample yields 13,000 to 15,000 clones, about 89% seen once. The germline V gene encodes CDR1 MGHRA and CDR2 YSYEKL. V gave up 5 bases and J gave up 4 bases, with 6 bases separating them. This CDR3 is 11 amino acids long. This clonotype was sampled from a human donor in good health. Sequenced material: Tregs (CD4+, CD25+, CD127-, CD137-, CD154-) from PBMCs; culture status not recorded. The chain is built from TRBV4-1 and TRBJ2-7; TRBD1 might be the D (5 bases). In DNA form, the CDR3 reads TGCGCCAGCAGCAGGGGTTACGAGCAGTACTTC. This encodes CASSRGYEQYF.